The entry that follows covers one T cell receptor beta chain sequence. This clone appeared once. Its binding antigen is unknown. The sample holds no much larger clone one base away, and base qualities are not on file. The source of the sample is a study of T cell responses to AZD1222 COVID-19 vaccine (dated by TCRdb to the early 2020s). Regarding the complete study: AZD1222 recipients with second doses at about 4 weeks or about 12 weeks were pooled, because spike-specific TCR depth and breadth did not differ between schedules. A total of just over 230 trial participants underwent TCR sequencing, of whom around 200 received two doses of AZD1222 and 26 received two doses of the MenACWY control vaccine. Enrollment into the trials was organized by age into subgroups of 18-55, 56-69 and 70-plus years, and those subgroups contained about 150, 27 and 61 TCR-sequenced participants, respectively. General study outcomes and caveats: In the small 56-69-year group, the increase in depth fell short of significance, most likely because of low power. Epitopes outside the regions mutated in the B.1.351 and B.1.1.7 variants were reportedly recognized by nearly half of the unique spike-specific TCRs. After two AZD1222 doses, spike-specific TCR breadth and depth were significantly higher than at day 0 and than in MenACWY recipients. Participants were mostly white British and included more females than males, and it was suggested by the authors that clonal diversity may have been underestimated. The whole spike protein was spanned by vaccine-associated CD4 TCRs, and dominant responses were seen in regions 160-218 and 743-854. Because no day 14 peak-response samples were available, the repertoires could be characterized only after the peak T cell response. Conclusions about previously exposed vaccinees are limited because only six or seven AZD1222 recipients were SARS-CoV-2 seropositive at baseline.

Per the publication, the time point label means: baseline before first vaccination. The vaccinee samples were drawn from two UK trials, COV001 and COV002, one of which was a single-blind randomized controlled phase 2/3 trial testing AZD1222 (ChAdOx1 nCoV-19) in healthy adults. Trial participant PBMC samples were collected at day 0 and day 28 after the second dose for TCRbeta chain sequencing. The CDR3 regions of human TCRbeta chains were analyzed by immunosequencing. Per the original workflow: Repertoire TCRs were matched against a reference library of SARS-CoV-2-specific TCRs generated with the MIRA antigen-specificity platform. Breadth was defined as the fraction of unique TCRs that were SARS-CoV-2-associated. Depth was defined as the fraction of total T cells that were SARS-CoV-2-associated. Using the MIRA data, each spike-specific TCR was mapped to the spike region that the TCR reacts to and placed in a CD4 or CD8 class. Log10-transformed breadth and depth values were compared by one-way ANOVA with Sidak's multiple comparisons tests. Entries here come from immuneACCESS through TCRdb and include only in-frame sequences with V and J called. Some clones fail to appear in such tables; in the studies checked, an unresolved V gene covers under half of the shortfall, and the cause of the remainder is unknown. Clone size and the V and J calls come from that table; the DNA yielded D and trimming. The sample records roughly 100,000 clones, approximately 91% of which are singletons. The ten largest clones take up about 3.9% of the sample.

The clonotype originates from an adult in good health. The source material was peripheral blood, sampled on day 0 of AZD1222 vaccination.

The CDR3 protein sequence reads: CASSRPDIKYGYTF. The base sequence is TGTGCCAGTAGTAGACCAGACATCAAATATGGCTACACCTTC. This sequence uses TRBV19 and TRBJ1-2, with no confidently assigned D gene. From its cysteine to its phenylalanine, the CDR3 spans 14 amino acids. Only the CDR3 region is kept as DNA, spanning 42 bases read in frame from base 1. V and J are truncated by 4 bases and 5 bases respectively, leaving an intervening sequence of 14 bases. In the germline V gene (reference sequence), CDR1 corresponds to LNHDA and CDR2 to SQIVND.